These 12 T cell receptor beta chains share one sample of origin, sequenced in a study of T cells in Graves' hyperthyroidism and ophthalmopathy. The investigators amplified TCR beta CDR3 regions from RNA transcripts. The HTBI set primed first-round TCR CDR3 RT-PCR. TCRdb fed the multiplex PCR reads into MiXCR, producing one record per CDR3 protein. Of approximately 610,000 distinct CDR3 sequences listed, approximately 15% are singletons. Sequencing input: blood. Source of these receptors: a woman between 18 and 30 years old with Graves' hyperthyroidism.

This clonotype was detected only a few times. This chain joins TRBV6-2 or TRBV6-3 and TRBJ1-5; TRBD1 is a possible D gene (6 bases). CDR3 size: 18 residues. V gave up 5 bases and J gave up 6 bases, with 26 bases separating them. Germline CDR1 and CDR2: MNHEY and SVGEGT. The CDR3 nucleotides are TGTGCCAGCAGTGACGGTTTCCCGGGACAAGCCTTCGGTCAGCCCCAGCATTTT. Translating it yields CASSDGFPGQAFGQPQHF.

This clonotype has at least ten counts. This rearrangement joins TRBV6-5 to TRBJ1-3, with D possibly being TRBD1 (5 bases). This CDR3 spans 15 amino acids. CDR1 and CDR2 (germline): MNHEY, SVGAGI. V shed 0 bases and J shed 4 bases, with 10 bases lying between them. The CDR3 region is CASSYSWGRGNTIYF. Here the CDR3 DNA reads TGTGCCAGCAGTTACTCGTGGGGGAGAGGAAACACCATATATTTT.

This chain uses TRBV7-8 with TRBJ1-3; D may be TRBD1 (5 bases). V lost 5 bases and J 6 bases, leaving 14 bases between the germline ends. The CDR3 runs to 14 residues. From germline, CDR1 is SGHVS and CDR2 FQNEAQ. As DNA, the CDR3 is TGTGCCAGCAGCCCCGGTGGGGGGGAAAACACCATATATTTT. Amino acids: CASSPGGGENTIYF.

This clonotype was seen repeatedly, ten times or more. The gene calls are TRBV7-2 and TRBJ1-1; D is unresolved. V was cut by 5 bases and J by 6 bases, with 16 bases left in between. The CDR3 runs to 14 residues. The V gene's germline CDR1 is SGHTA and CDR2 FQGNSA. As DNA, the CDR3 is TGTGCCAGCAGCCCTAACTTCGTCGGGTCTGAAGCTTTCTTT. This encodes CASSPNFVGSEAFF. Full variable domain (outside the CDR3, taken from reference TRBV7-2 and TRBJ1-1): GAGVSQSPSNKVTEKGKDVELRCDPISGHTALYWYRQSLGQGLEFLIYFQGNSAPDKSGLPSDRFSAERTGGSVSTLTIQRTQQEDSAVYLCASSPNFVGSEAFFGQGTRLTVV.

This clonotype was counted many times. The chain has TRBV13 and TRBJ2-7, with 9 bases that match TRBD2. The CDR3 is made up of 14 amino acids. Germline-derived CDR1 and CDR2 are PRHDT and FYEKMQ (reference sequence). V trimming: 0 bases; J trimming: 6 bases; junction bases outside the gene matches: 3. The CDR3 bases are TGTGCCAGCAGCTTAGGGACTAGCGGAGCCGAGCAGTACTTC. It encodes CASSLGTSGAEQYF. Combining the CDR3 with reference TRBV13 and TRBJ2-7 gives the whole variable domain AAGVIQSPRHLIKEKRETATLKCYPIPRHDTVYWYQQGPGQDPQFLISFYEKMQSDKGSIPDRFSAQQFSDYHSELNMSSLELGDSALYFCASSLGTSGAEQYFGPGTRLTVT.

This clonotype showed up just a few times. CDR3 residues: CASSSPSRGPGTGELFF. The DNA for the CDR3 is TGTGCCAGCAGCTCCCCCAGTAGAGGACCGGGAACCGGGGAGCTGTTTTTT. The chain has TRBV7-6 and TRBJ2-2; D is perhaps TRBD2 (5 bases). Germline V gene sequence: CDR1 SGHVS, CDR2 FNYEAQ. Trimming removed 4 bases at V and 5 bases at J, with 20 bases between. The CDR3 totals 17 residues.

This chain connects TRBV19 to TRBJ2-1; possibly TRBD2 for D (6 bases). V was trimmed by 5 bases and J by 0 bases, leaving 17 bases between them. Per germline, CDR1 LNHDA and CDR2 SQIVND (reference sequence). The CDR3 loop spans 17 amino acids. CDR3 sequence reads: CASSGLAGWSSYNEQFF. CDR3 DNA: TGTGCCAGTAGTGGGTTGGCGGGGTGGAGCTCCTACAATGAGCAGTTCTTC.

A few counts support this clonotype. The V call is TRBV3-1, the J call TRBJ2-1; 12 bases are shared with TRBD2. Trimming cost V 1 base and J 6 bases; bases outside gene matches: 4. The germline CDR1 and CDR2 sequences are LGHDT and YNNKEL (reference sequence). This CDR3 is 16 amino acids long. The CDR3 sequence: CASSQGLAGVANEQFF. The CDR3 region has the DNA TGTGCCAGCAGCCAAGGACTAGCGGGAGTAGCCAATGAGCAGTTCTTC.

This clonotype was observed at least ten times. V is TRBV7-8 and J is TRBJ2-1; 9 bases map to TRBD2. The CDR3 length is 16 residues. Germline V gene sequence: CDR1 SGHVS, CDR2 FQNEAQ. V gave up 1 base and J gave up 7 bases; unmatched junction bases: 8. CDR3: CASSLDGGRAMNEQFF. The CDR3 DNA reads TGTGCCAGCAGCTTAGACGGCGGGAGGGCCATGAATGAGCAGTTCTTC.

The chain combines TRBV20-1 with TRBJ2-7; the match to TRBD1 covers 7 bases. The CDR3 contains 12 residues. Germline loops: CDR1 DFQATT, CDR2 SNEGSKA (reference sequence). The V segment lost 5 bases and the J segment 2 bases; nucleotides outside the gene matches: 3. CDR3 loop: CSADRETYEQYF. CDR3 DNA sequence: TGCAGTGCTGACAGGGAAACCTACGAGCAGTACTTC.

Comments on this clonotype: A single base separates this from a much larger clone, so it may be a read error. J is TRBJ1-2 and V is TRBV5-1; no clear D gene. Germline assignment: CDR1 SGHRS and CDR2 YFSETQ. The CDR3 spans 14 residues. The CDR3 here is CASSLEDPNYGYSF. The DNA for the CDR3 is TGCGCCAGCAGCTTGGAAGACCCTAACTATGGCTACAGCTTC.

This clonotype has at least ten counts. The J gene is TRBJ2-6, the V gene TRBV5-4, with D hard to call. Per germline, CDR1 SGHNT and CDR2 YYREEE (reference sequence). The V gene lost 2 bases and the J gene lost 3 bases, with 6 bases spanning the gap. This CDR3 spans 14 amino acids. The CDR3 DNA is TGTGCCAGCAGCTTAACGGGTGGGGCCAACGTCCTGACTTTC. Translating it yields CASSLTGGANVLTF.